The 30 T cell receptor beta chains given below trace back to one sample, sequenced in a study of memory CD4+ T cells and cytomegalovirus serostatus. The assay was immunoSEQ multiplex PCR, and TCRdb's table has in-frame clones only and misses some. This sample has about 31,000 clones, with roughly 80% found just once. The sort gate was single viable CD3+CD4+CD8-CD45RO+ cells for memory CD4+ T cells. The sequencing sample was made of memory CD4+ T cells from blood. The receptor set was obtained from an adult in good health and CMV-seronegative. Some clones in this sample may be carry-over from other donors' samples.

This clone appeared a few times. The chain joins TRBV7-9 to TRBJ1-1; D is unresolved. CDR1 is SEHNR and CDR2 is FQNEAQ in the germline V gene (reference sequence). V gave up 1 base and J gave up 7 bases, with 7 bases separating them. The CDR3 is 12 amino acids. The CDR3 region is CASSLVGYEAFF. CDR3 bases: TGTGCCAGCAGCTTAGTCGGGTATGAAGCTTTCTTT.

This sequence joins TRBV7-2 and TRBJ1-5; 8 bases align to TRBD1. CDR1 and CDR2 from the germline V gene are SGHTA and FQGNSA. The length of the CDR3 is 14 residues. Germline trimming cut 5 bases from V and 8 bases from J; bases unmatched to any gene: 8. The CDR3: CASSPQGAMEPQHF. In DNA, the CDR3 is TGTGCCAGCAGCCCCCAGGGGGCGATGGAGCCCCAGCATTTT.

V gene TRBV28 combines with J gene TRBJ2-5; TRBD2 matches at 8 bases. The CDR3 runs 14 residues. Germline lookup yields CDR1 MDHEN and CDR2 SYDVKM. The ends lost 5 bases at V and 2 bases at J; junction bases unmatched: 4. The CDR3 region is CASSRSGGQETQYF. CDR3 sequence (DNA): TGTGCCAGCAGTCGTTCGGGAGGGCAAGAGACCCAGTACTTC.

With regard to this clone: The junction departs from the called germline gene at one end, perhaps through a read error. The gene calls are TRBV7-9 and TRBJ2-3; D not resolved. CDR3 size: 17 residues. Germline V gene lookup returns CDR1 SEHNR and CDR2 FQNEAQ (reference sequence). The CDR3 nucleotides are TGTGCCAGCACCTTACAAGGTGGATCCACTAGCACAGATACGCAGTATTTT. This sequence encodes CASTLQGGSTSTDTQYF.

The CDR3 nucleotides read TGTGCCTGGAGAAGAGGGGGGAATGCTGGAAACACCATATATTTT. As protein: CAWRRGGNAGNTIYF. The J gene is TRBJ1-3, the V gene TRBV30; D possibly corresponds to TRBD1 (6 bases). The ends were cut back, 3 bases at V and 2 bases at J, with 14 bases in the middle. This CDR3 has 15 residues. Per germline, CDR1 GTSNPN and CDR2 SVGIG (reference sequence).

This clone was counted only a few times. This rearrangement joins TRBV6-4 to TRBJ2-1, with 10 bases lining up with TRBD2. The V and J ends lost 0 bases and 9 bases, in that order; junction bases with no gene match: 8. The CDR3 has 16 amino acids. CDR1 is MRHNA, CDR2 SNTAGT, per germline. The CDR3 reads CASSDSTAGGSVEQFF. Written as DNA, the CDR3 is TGTGCCAGCAGTGACTCGACAGCGGGGGGGTCGGTTGAGCAGTTCTTC.

This chain joins TRBV4-2 and TRBJ1-4; D is ambiguous. CDR3 length equals 14 residues. V lost 4 bases, J lost 7 bases, and 13 bases lay in between. Germline loops: CDR1 LGHNA, CDR2 YNFKEQ. CDR3 sequence (DNA): TGTGCCAGCAGCCCAGCGGACGGAGGTGAAAAACTGTTTTTT. This translates into CASSPADGGEKLFF.

V gene TRBV6-6 combines with J gene TRBJ1-3, with 8 bases identical to TRBD1. Germline CDR1 is MNHNY and CDR2 is SVGAGI (reference sequence). The V segment lost 6 bases and the J segment 2 bases; nucleotides outside the gene matches: 3. CDR3 length equals 14 residues. CDR3 sequence (DNA): TGTGCCAGCAGGGACAGGGAAACTGGAAACACCATATATTTT. Its protein product is CASRDRETGNTIYF.

This clone was found once. CDR3 DNA sequence: TGTGCCAGCAGTGTACAGGGGGCTGCCTACAATGAGCAGTTCTTC. It translates to CASSVQGAAYNEQFF. The chain has TRBV6-6 and TRBJ2-1; 9 nucleotides line up with TRBD1. The length of the CDR3 is 15 residues. Trimming cost V 5 bases and J 2 bases; bases outside gene matches: 4. Per germline, CDR1 MNHNY and CDR2 SVGAGI (reference sequence).

CDR3 in DNA: TGTGCCAGCAGGCGATCAGCTGAGGAGCAGTTCTTC. This sequence encodes CASRRSAEEQFF. The chain carries TRBV2 and TRBJ2-1; D call uncertain. The V end was cut by 6 bases, the J end by 10 bases, with 13 bases between. The V gene's germline CDR1 is SNHLY and CDR2 FYNNEI. This CDR3 comprises 12 residues.

This chain links TRBV21-1 with TRBJ1-4; the D call TRBD1 from the table was never checked on the DNA. TRBV21-1 is an annotated pseudogene. This CDR3 is 14 amino acids long. CDR3 coding DNA: TGTGCCAGCAGCTTCGGACAGTTTCATGAAAAACTGTTTTTT. Amino acids: CASSFGQFHEKLFF.

This chain links TRBV27 with TRBJ1-6, with no clear D. Germline loops: CDR1 MNHEY, CDR2 SMNVEV (reference sequence). This CDR3 has 19 amino acids. V gave up 1 base and J gave up 7 bases, with 23 bases separating them. The CDR3 DNA sequence: TGTGCCAGCAGTTTATTTTGGACTGTCGGGGATGCTATCAATTCACCCCTCCACTTT. This translates into CASSLFWTVGDAINSPLHF.

The V gene is TRBV19, the J gene TRBJ2-2; D remains unclear. The ends were cut back, 2 bases at V and 6 bases at J, with 7 bases in the middle. The CDR3 is 13 residues long. Germline CDR1 reads LNHDA; CDR2 reads SQIVND (reference sequence). CDR3 DNA: TGTGCCAGTAGTATAACACGGCCCGGGGAGCTGTTTTTT. As protein: CASSITRPGELFF.

This chain connects TRBV5-5 to TRBJ2-5; 8 bases map to TRBD1. V shed 2 bases and J 4 bases; nucleotides not matched to a gene: 4. Germline CDR1 reads SGHKS; CDR2 reads YYEKEE (reference sequence). This CDR3 is 14 amino acids long. DNA of the CDR3: TGTGCCAGCAGCTTCGGACAGGGTCCAGAGACCCAGTACTTC. It encodes CASSFGQGPETQYF.

This sequence joins TRBV7-2 and TRBJ2-3; 11 bases match TRBD2. Germline V gives CDR1 SGHTA, CDR2 FQGNSA. This CDR3 has 15 residues. V shed 11 bases and J 3 bases; nucleotides not matched to a gene: 10. The CDR3 here is CAEGPIAGGTDTQYF. The CDR3 DNA is TGTGCCGAGGGCCCTATAGCGGGGGGGACAGATACGCAGTATTTT.

The chain combines TRBV4-2 with TRBJ2-1; D remains ambiguous. The CDR3 has 15 amino acids. Trimming removed 0 bases from V and 8 bases from J, with 14 bases in between. The germline CDR1 and CDR2 sequences are LGHNA and YNFKEQ. CDR3 in DNA: TGTGCCAGCAGCCAAGACTACAACCCTCGCGATGAGCAGTTCTTC. Protein product: CASSQDYNPRDEQFF.

V and J are TRBV15 and TRBJ1-1; D might be TRBD1 (5 bases). The CDR3 extends over 15 amino acids. The V gene's germline CDR1 is LNHNV and CDR2 YYDKDF (reference sequence). The V and J ends lost 1 base and 5 bases respectively, with 14 bases between them. Here the CDR3 reads CATSRGTQGGTEAFF. The CDR3 DNA reads as TGTGCCACCAGCAGAGGGACGCAGGGAGGGACTGAAGCTTTCTTT.

This chain links TRBV7-2 with TRBJ1-1; D call uncertain. The germline CDR1 and CDR2 sequences are SGHTA and FQGNSA. The CDR3 contains 12 residues. The ends were cut back, 2 bases at V and 11 bases at J, with 12 bases in the middle. The CDR3 protein is CASSLTLGGAFF. CDR3 DNA: TGTGCCAGCAGCTTAACCCTCGGTGGGGCTTTCTTT.

This rearrangement joins TRBV4-1 to TRBJ1-2; tentative D call: TRBD1 (6 bases). V dropped 5 bases and J dropped 4 bases, with 17 bases sitting between them. This CDR3 region has 15 residues. Germline CDR1 MGHRA, CDR2 YSYEKL. The CDR3 region is CASSSQAGEVYGYTF. The DNA of the CDR3 is TGCGCCAGCAGCTCCCAGGCAGGGGAGGTCTATGGCTACACCTTC.

Comment on this clone: A read error may account for a junction end that differs from germline. This chain uses TRBV2 with TRBJ1-1, with 7 nucleotides matching TRBD1. There are 14 residues in the CDR3. CDR1 and CDR2 from the germline V gene are SNHLY and FYNNEI. The CDR3 bases are TGTGCCAGCACGAGACAGGGCTTGAACACTGAAGCCTTCTTT. It is translated as CASTRQGLNTEAFF.

CDR3 loop: CAWTSRDTQYF. CDR3 nucleotide sequence: TGTGCCTGGACCTCCAGGGATACGCAGTATTTT. The rearrangement uses TRBV30 and TRBJ2-3, with D unresolved. The CDR3 is made up of 11 amino acids. Trimming pared 4 bases from V and 6 bases from J, leaving 8 bases between. Germline V gene lookup returns CDR1 GTSNPN and CDR2 SVGIG (reference sequence).

The chain joins TRBV4-1 to TRBJ1-1; the D gene is possibly TRBD1 (5 bases). Trimming removed 8 bases at V and 4 bases at J, with 20 bases between. CDR1 and CDR2 from the germline V gene are MGHRA and YSYEKL. The CDR3 is made up of 15 amino acids. CDR3 loop: CASAPQGPLSTEAFF. Written as DNA, the CDR3 is TGCGCCAGCGCCCCCCAGGGACCCCTCTCCACTGAAGCTTTCTTT.

This chain links TRBV29-1 with TRBJ2-3; tentatively, D is TRBD2 (7 bases). The V and J ends lost 4 bases and 0 bases respectively, with 17 bases between them. Germline-derived CDR1 and CDR2 are SQVTM and ANQGSEA. This CDR3 is 16 amino acids long. In DNA, the CDR3 is TGCAGCGTTGGTTCGGGGGAGGGGGATAGCACAGATACGCAGTATTTT. Translating gives CSVGSGEGDSTDTQYF.

This chain joins TRBV7-9 and TRBJ1-1, with D perhaps TRBD1 (5 bases). This CDR3 contains 13 residues. Germline V gene sequence: CDR1 SEHNR, CDR2 FQNEAQ (reference sequence). Trimming stripped 5 bases from V and 5 bases from J, with 12 bases between. The CDR3 coding sequence is TGTGCCAGCAGCCCGTGGGGGGGGACTGAAGCTTTCTTT. Translated: CASSPWGGTEAFF.

The CDR3 here is CASSLETGMNTEAFF. The CDR3 nucleotides are TGTGCCAGCAGCTTGGAAACAGGGATGAACACTGAAGCTTTCTTT. The genes are TRBV5-6 and TRBJ1-1, with D perhaps matching TRBD1 (6 bases). Per germline, CDR1 SGHDT and CDR2 YYEEEE. Trimming shortened V by 0 bases and J by 0 bases, and 9 bases separated the two germline ends. This CDR3 has 15 residues. The full variable domain, its missing parts supplied by reference TRBV5-6 and TRBJ1-1, is DAGVTQSPTHLIKTRGQQVTLRCSPKSGHDTVSWYQQALGQGPQFIFQYYEEEERQRGNFPDRFSGHQFPNYSSELNVNALLLGDSALYLCASSLETGMNTEAFFGQGTRLTVV.

The gene calls are TRBV10-3 and TRBJ1-2; D is perhaps TRBD1 (5 bases). From germline, CDR1 is ENHRY and CDR2 SYGVKD. V was pared by 0 bases and J by 3 bases, with 5 bases between. The CDR3 has 13 residues. The CDR3: CAISESTDYGYTF. In DNA, the CDR3 is TGTGCCATCAGTGAGTCGACAGACTATGGCTACACCTTC.

The V and J genes are TRBV7-2 and TRBJ1-6; D perhaps matches TRBD1 (5 bases). V dropped 1 base and J dropped 11 bases, with 9 bases sitting between them. Germline CDR1 reads SGHTA; CDR2 reads FQGNSA. CDR3 size: 13 residues. The CDR3 here is CASSLGGEAPLHF. The CDR3 DNA sequence: TGTGCCAGCAGCTTAGGGGGGGAGGCACCCCTCCACTTT. Using reference TRBV7-2 and TRBJ1-6 for the parts outside the CDR3, the full variable domain is GAGVSQSPSNKVTEKGKDVELRCDPISGHTALYWYRQSLGQGLEFLIYFQGNSAPDKSGLPSDRFSAERTGGSVSTLTIQRTQQEDSAVYLCASSLGGEAPLHFGNGTRLTVT.

The chain employs TRBV4-2 and TRBJ1-3, with 8 nucleotides matching TRBD1. Per germline, CDR1 LGHNA and CDR2 YNFKEQ. Trimming removed 5 bases from V and 0 bases from J; junction bases left unmatched: 6. The length of the CDR3 is 16 residues. This CDR3 reads CASSLRQGISGNTIYF. For the CDR3, the DNA is TGTGCCAGCAGCTTGCGACAGGGGATCTCTGGAAACACCATATATTTT.

This clone was seen more than once but under ten times. The chain carries TRBV11-3 and TRBJ2-3; 9 bases line up with TRBD1. The trim removed 3 bases at V and 4 bases at J, leaving 5 bases unmatched. This CDR3 has 15 residues. CDR1 and CDR2 (germline): SGHNT, YENEEA. The CDR3 DNA reads TGTGCCAGCAGCTTCGCGGGGACAGGGCCAGATACGCAGTATTTT. This codes for CASSFAGTGPDTQYF.

CDR3 residues: CASSDSEAFF. For the CDR3, the DNA is TGTGCCAGCAGTGACTCTGAAGCTTTCTTT. V gene TRBV2 combines with J gene TRBJ1-1, with D unclear. Germline V gives CDR1 SNHLY, CDR2 FYNNEI. The CDR3 covers 10 residues. The V end lost 3 bases, the J end lost 6 bases, and 2 bases lay between the germline ends.